A selection of T cell receptor beta chains follows, all from one sample in a study of blood T cell repertoires in COVID-19. Libraries were prepared by immunoSEQ multiplex PCR; TCRdb keeps only in-frame clonotypes and omits some of them. Here the sample spans 390,000 or so clones, 90% being singletons. Sequenced input: peripheral blood. The source of these receptors is a man aged 18 to 30 with active or convalescent COVID-19. Each CDR3 is given with its conserved first and last residue. A D gene is named only where the DNA matches it firmly. Clone sizes are given selectively: once, few, many, or a class where the clone is expanded.

j_call	v_call	clone_size	d_call	cdr3_length	cdr3_aa	cdr3_nt
TRBJ2-1	TRBV27	NA	NA	15	CASSFGIGSYNEQFF	TGTGCCAGCAGTTTCGGGATTGGCTCCTACAATGAGCAGTTCTTC
TRBJ2-1	TRBV2	NA	NA	11	CASSDINEQFF	TGTGCCAGCAGTGATATCAATGAGCAGTTCTTC
TRBJ1-1	TRBV6-5	NA	TRBD1	15	CASSYSQGGNTEAFF	TGTGCCAGCAGTTACTCACAGGGGGGTAACACTGAAGCTTTCTTT
TRBJ2-1	TRBV10-3	NA	TRBD2	14	CAISDVREGDEQFF	TGTGCCATCAGTGATGTGCGGGAGGGCGATGAGCAGTTCTTC
TRBJ2-2	TRBV6-2/TRBV6-3	NA	NA	16	CASSYSRQDPPGELFF	TGTGCCAGCAGTTACTCGAGACAGGACCCACCCGGGGAGCTGTTTTTT
TRBJ1-2	TRBV18	NA	NA	11	CASSTSSGYTF	TGTGCCAGCTCAACCTCCAGTGGCTACACCTTC
TRBJ1-2	TRBV5-1	once	NA	14	CASSLATDNYGYTF	TGCGCCAGCAGCTTGGCCACAGATAACTATGGCTACACCTTC
TRBJ2-1	TRBV3-1/TRBV3-2	NA	NA	15	CASSRGSNSYNEQFF	TGTGCCAGCAGCCGGGGCTCTAACTCCTACAATGAGCAGTTCTTC
TRBJ1-2	TRBV5-1	NA	TRBD1	15	CASSPEGTGVLGYTF	TGCGCCAGCAGCCCGGAAGGGACAGGGGTTTTAGGCTACACCTTC
TRBJ2-1	TRBV4-3	NA	NA	14	CASSQEGGVNEQFF	TGCGCCAGCAGCCAAGAAGGGGGGGTGAATGAGCAGTTCTTC
TRBJ1-5	TRBV4-2	NA	NA	15	CASSQARGGDQPQHF	TGTGCCAGCAGCCAAGCGCGGGGGGGCGATCAGCCCCAGCATTTT
TRBJ2-1	TRBV2	NA	TRBD1	15	CASRVGQGKGNEQFF	TGTGCCAGCAGAGTGGGACAGGGGAAAGGGAATGAGCAGTTCTTC
TRBJ1-2	TRBV18	NA	NA	12	CASSLSDYGYTF	TGTGCCAGCTCACTTTCAGATTACGGCTACACCTTC
TRBJ1-4	TRBV13	NA	TRBD1	16	CASSPGQGLDNEKLFF	TGTGCCAGCAGCCCGGGACAGGGGTTGGATAATGAAAAACTGTTTTTT
TRBJ1-2	TRBV2	NA	NA	13	CASTKGEKGGYTF	TGTGCCAGCACCAAGGGGGAAAAGGGTGGCTACACCTTC
TRBJ2-7	TRBV27	NA	TRBD1	15	CASSIAGTGHYEQYF	TGTGCCAGCAGTATCGCCGGGACAGGACACTACGAGCAGTACTTC
TRBJ2-7	TRBV13	NA	NA	12	CASSLGTFEQYF	TGTGCCAGCAGCTTAGGCACATTCGAGCAGTACTTC
TRBJ2-1	TRBV7-9	NA	NA	15	CASSPDSGGYNEQFF	TGTGCCAGCAGCCCCGACTCGGGCGGGTACAATGAGCAGTTCTTC
TRBJ1-2	TRBV19	NA	TRBD1	15	CASSLHRDRSYGYTF	TGTGCCAGTAGCCTACACCGGGACAGGAGCTATGGCTACACCTTC
TRBJ2-2	TRBV4-3	NA	NA	16	CASSQEIVPNTGELFF	TGCGCCAGCAGCCAAGAGATAGTCCCGAACACCGGGGAGCTGTTTTTT
TRBJ2-3	TRBV9	once	NA	15	CASSGEGLSTDTQYF	TGTGCCAGCAGCGGAGAGGGTTTAAGCACAGATACGCAGTATTTT
TRBJ1-1	TRBV5-1	NA	TRBD1	14	CASSGGQMNTEAFF	TGCGCCAGCAGCGGGGGACAGATGAACACTGAAGCTTTCTTT
TRBJ1-6	TRBV11-2	NA	NA	15	CASSLDSGVGSPLHF	TGTGCCAGCAGCTTAGATTCCGGGGTGGGTTCACCCCTCCACTTT
TRBJ2-1	TRBV9	NA	TRBD2	17	CASSGRTSGEANERQFF	TGTGCCAGCAGCGGCCGGACTAGCGGGGAAGCCAATGAGCGGCAGTTCTTC
TRBJ2-3	TRBV24-1	NA	TRBD2	14	CATRSSGSTDTQYF	TGTGCCACCAGGTCTAGCGGGAGCACAGATACGCAGTATTTT
TRBJ1-4	TRBV6-5	NA	NA	15	CASSYSGFGGEKLFF	TGTGCCAGCAGTTACTCGGGTTTCGGGGGTGAAAAACTGTTTTTT
TRBJ2-7	TRBV3-1/TRBV3-2	once	NA	14	CASSQPGQSYEQYF	TGTGCCAGCAGCCAACCCGGACAGAGCTACGAGCAGTACTTC
TRBJ1-5	TRBV7-2	NA	TRBD1	16	CASSVTGGGSNQPQHF	TGTGCCAGCAGCGTGACAGGGGGCGGAAGCAATCAGCCCCAGCATTTT
TRBJ1-1	TRBV5-6	NA	TRBD1	15	CASSLPGQLNTEAFF	TGTGCCAGCAGCTTACCGGGACAGCTTAACACTGAAGCTTTCTTT
TRBJ1-6	TRBV11-2	NA	NA	14	CASSLLGVNSPLHF	TGTGCCAGCAGCCTCCTAGGAGTTAATTCACCCCTCCACTTT
TRBJ1-5	TRBV28	once	NA	15	CASSLKYGSNQPQHF	TGTGCCAGCAGTTTAAAGTACGGGAGCAATCAGCCCCAGCATTTT
TRBJ2-7	TRBV9	few	TRBD2	15	CASSREGGTSYEQYF	TGTGCCAGCAGCCGGGAGGGCGGGACCTCCTACGAGCAGTACTTC
TRBJ2-5	TRBV19	NA	TRBD1	16	CASSIDVTGLQETQYF	TGTGCCAGTAGTATAGACGTGACAGGGCTACAAGAGACCCAGTACTTC
TRBJ2-5	TRBV4-3	NA	TRBD1	14	CASSQGQGQGTQYF	TGCGCCAGCAGCCAGGGACAGGGCCAAGGGACCCAGTACTTC
TRBJ1-2	TRBV18	NA	TRBD1	13	CASSPTTGTGYTF	TGTGCCAGCTCACCAACGACAGGGACGGGCTACACCTTC
TRBJ2-1	TRBV19	once	NA	15	CASSIKNTPYNEQFF	TGTGCCAGTAGTATTAAAAACACCCCCTACAATGAGCAGTTCTTC
TRBJ1-1	TRBV4-1	NA	TRBD1	15	CASSQYHEQGDEAFF	TGCGCCAGCAGCCAGTACCACGAACAGGGGGATGAAGCTTTCTTT
TRBJ2-3	TRBV9	once	TRBD2	17	CASSDGLAGGGTDTQYF	TGTGCCAGCAGCGATGGACTAGCGGGGGGAGGGACAGATACGCAGTATTTT
TRBJ1-5	TRBV3-1/TRBV3-2	NA	NA	15	CASSVSGRDNQPQHF	TGTGCCAGCAGCGTTTCGGGCAGGGATAATCAGCCCCAGCATTTT
TRBJ1-2	TRBV12-3/TRBV12-4	NA	NA	13	CASSPGHWSGYTF	TGTGCCAGCAGCCCGGGACACTGGTCTGGCTACACCTTC
TRBJ1-5	TRBV12-3/TRBV12-4	NA	NA	13	CASSSSGSPPQHF	TGTGCCAGCAGTTCCTCAGGGTCTCCACCCCAGCATTTT
TRBJ2-5	TRBV27	NA	NA	14	CASSTRGFQETQYF	TGTGCCAGCAGTACCCGAGGGTTTCAAGAGACCCAGTACTTC
TRBJ2-1	TRBV19	NA	TRBD1	13	CASSSTGDTEQFF	TGTGCCAGTAGCTCTACAGGGGACACTGAGCAGTTCTTC
TRBJ2-6	TRBV30	NA	TRBD1	18	CAWSRTGTGFLGANVLTF	TGTGCCTGGAGTAGGACCGGGACAGGGTTCCTTGGGGCCAACGTCCTGACTTTC
TRBJ1-5	TRBV11-2	NA	NA	16	CASSLVRGYSNQPQHF	TGTGCCAGCAGCCTCGTCCGGGGTTATAGCAATCAGCCCCAGCATTTT
TRBJ2-1	TRBV3-1/TRBV3-2	NA	TRBD2	15	CASSQWLTSGSKQFF	TGTGCCAGCAGCCAGTGGCTCACTAGCGGGAGTAAGCAGTTCTTC
TRBJ1-1	TRBV2	NA	TRBD1	15	CASSERGGWGTEAFF	TGTGCCAGCAGTGAAAGAGGGGGCTGGGGCACTGAAGCTTTCTTT
TRBJ2-4	TRBV28	NA	TRBD2	19	CASSPPGLAGGKLVDIQYF	TGTGCCAGCAGTCCACCCGGACTAGCGGGAGGAAAACTGGTAGACATTCAGTACTTC
TRBJ1-1	TRBV5-1	NA	TRBD1	14	CASTRQGADTEAFF	TGCGCCAGCACCCGACAGGGGGCAGACACTGAAGCTTTCTTT
TRBJ1-1	TRBV5-1	NA	TRBD1	14	CASSLGQGRVRAFF	TGCGCCAGCAGCTTGGGACAGGGGCGTGTCCGCGCTTTCTTT
TRBJ2-3	TRBV5-1	NA	NA	17	CASSLAWGRGMPDTQYF	TGCGCCAGCAGCTTGGCCTGGGGGCGGGGGATGCCAGATACGCAGTATTTT
TRBJ1-5	TRBV7-9	NA	TRBD1	15	CASSSTGGGNQPQHF	TGTGCCAGCAGCTCGACAGGGGGCGGCAATCAGCCCCAGCATTTT
TRBJ1-2	TRBV18	NA	NA	13	CASSPLSGDGYTF	TGTGCCAGCTCACCTCTCTCCGGGGATGGCTACACCTTC
TRBJ2-3	TRBV7-3	NA	NA	15	CASSLWGASTDTQYF	TGTGCCAGCAGCTTATGGGGAGCGAGCACAGATACGCAGTATTTT